This TCR beta chain stems from a study of blood T cells in healthy people across ages. Comments on this clonotype: Its antigen remains unidentified.

Study-wide results and limits: Per million T cells, TCR beta diversity dropped roughly linearly as age increased.

Then a second PCR, running roughly 7 to 11 cycles, was carried out with a sample-barcoded 5' primer and a J-beta primer mix. Every sample gave at least 2.5 million paired-end reads containing CDR3. TCRdb re-called the 5' RACE reads through MiXCR, storing one row per CDR3 protein. The sample holds fewer than 2 million distinct CDR3 sequences, around 40% seen once. The CDR3 is 15 residues long. V lost 8 bases and J 0 bases, leaving 14 bases between the germline ends. Germline CDR1 reads MNHEY; CDR2 reads SVGAGI. The sequence was obtained from a human donor in good health. Sequencing input: blood. The chain is built from TRBV6-5 and TRBJ2-1, with D unresolved. The CDR3 region is CASGRLVSSYNEQFF. The CDR3 DNA follows: TGTGCCAGCGGACGACTTGTTAGCTCCTACAATGAGCAGTTCTTC.